Listed below are T cell receptor beta chains from one sample, sequenced in a study of CXCR3-negative and CXCR3-positive naive CD8 T cells. TCRdb re-called the 5' RACE reads, yielding one record per CDR3 amino acid sequence without DNA. In total, the table holds roughly 89,000 distinct CDR3 sequences. Sequenced sample: naive CXCR3- CD8+ T cells from blood. The receptors were gathered from a human donor in good health. Some clones in this sample may be carry-over from other donors' samples. Each CDR3 is given with its conserved first and last residue.

J	V	CDR3
TRBJ2-2	TRBV7-2	CASSLVVRSTGELFF
TRBJ2-5	TRBV2	CASSELGALGQETQYF
TRBJ2-5	TRBV23-1	CASSQQGTQETQYF
TRBJ2-6	TRBV29-1	CSVVGQGLSPWGANVLTF
TRBJ2-5	TRBV29-1	CSVQQGGRPQETQYF
TRBJ2-2	TRBV7-9	CASSPLETWDTGELFF
TRBJ2-2	TRBV28	CASSSTTGVGELFF
TRBJ1-5	TRBV19	CASTLGGAGPQHF
TRBJ2-1	TRBV7-2	CASSLGHYNEQFF
TRBJ1-3	TRBV28	CASSPSRGGNTIYF
TRBJ1-5	TRBV4-3	CASSQARDLNQPQHF
TRBJ2-7	TRBV3-1	CASSPGVSGDYEQYF
TRBJ1-5	TRBV7-9	CASSVGLQGPQHF
TRBJ2-5	TRBV6-6	CASSSPKTGGSDTQYF
TRBJ2-7	TRBV29-1	CSAGDMGCEQYF
TRBJ2-7	TRBV29-1	CSVQTDSSYEQYF
TRBJ2-7	TRBV12-3/TRBV12-4	CASSDGRVYEQYF
TRBJ2-7	TRBV3-1	CASSQDYILTTYEQYF
TRBJ2-7	TRBV20-1	CSASEEYLSYEQYF
TRBJ2-1	TRBV29-1	CSVDSDQKYNEQFF
TRBJ2-3	TRBV14	CASSQVFTDTQYF
TRBJ2-2	TRBV6-2/TRBV6-3	CASSSLDREPGELFF
TRBJ1-2	TRBV7-9	CASSLGEDIWGYTF
TRBJ2-3	TRBV6-6	CASSWPPGLAGDTDTQYF
TRBJ2-3	TRBV28	CASRSWGDTQYF
TRBJ2-3	TRBV13	CASSAFRVVTSTDTQYF
TRBJ2-2	TRBV20-1	CSARDPTSGDTGELFF
TRBJ1-5	TRBV4-1	CAPYPGQKPYSNQPQHF
TRBJ2-3	TRBV10-3	CAISRPGTGLSTDTQYF
TRBJ2-1	TRBV6-2/TRBV6-3	CASSYLAEGDYNEQFF
TRBJ2-2	TRBV29-1	CSVGAETGELFF
TRBJ2-2	TRBV29-1	CSVEAANTGELFF
TRBJ2-6	TRBV9	CASSVEGSGANVLTF
TRBJ1-5	TRBV6-5	CASSRTTGPNQPQHF
TRBJ2-1	TRBV19	CASSYSGNEQFF
TRBJ2-1	TRBV11-2	CASSQGGGPFYEQFF
TRBJ1-2	TRBV7-2	CASSPMTGGDGYTF
TRBJ1-3	TRBV12-3/TRBV12-4	CASSFNGAPGNTIYF
TRBJ2-1	TRBV12-2	CASRLITKGLAVYNEQFF
TRBJ2-1	TRBV6-2/TRBV6-3	CASSSGMDYNEQFF
TRBJ2-7	TRBV29-1	CSADTGSYEQYF
TRBJ1-1	TRBV14	CASSQGGWGTEAFF
TRBJ1-2	TRBV29-1	CSVVGAHGYTF
TRBJ2-7	TRBV7-6	CASSSGGRSYEQYF
TRBJ2-7	TRBV27	CASSFGQGGYEQYF
TRBJ2-7	TRBV15	CATSSRPSHRGDEQYF
TRBJ1-1	TRBV9	CASSANRNTEAFF
TRBJ1-2	TRBV6-5	CASSWGTGYGYTF
TRBJ2-1	TRBV5-1	CASVENSGSYNEQFF
TRBJ2-3	TRBV12-3/TRBV12-4	CASGRGGLVADTQYF
TRBJ2-7	TRBV12-3/TRBV12-4	CASSSSGTRRSEQYF
TRBJ2-1	TRBV20-1	CSARDPAGLEQFF
TRBJ2-1	TRBV7-8	CASSPRLDNNEQFF
TRBJ2-5	TRBV5-1	CASSSETGLGETQYF